Here is one TCR beta chain with its context. This sample is part of a study of blood T cell repertoires in COVID-19. Overall study context: Acute-phase and convalescent COVID-19 samples originated in the United States, Italy and Spain. From T cells, B-cell-depleted T cells, or PBMCs came the material, which was cDNA or gDNA.

Per the original methods: Amplification with reference gene primers provided the estimates of nucleated cell counts. Clones were sequenced by immunoSEQ multiplex PCR, and TCRdb holds only the in-frame ones, with some missing. V and J calls and clone size are as listed in that table; D and trimming were resolved from the DNA. The table lists 90,000 to 150,000 clones, roughly nine tenths of them singletons. This CDR3 has 13 residues. Germline CDR1 and CDR2: LNHDA and SQIVND (reference sequence). Trimming removed 7 bases at V and 2 bases at J, with 10 bases between. Sequenced sample: peripheral blood. The chain joins TRBV19 to TRBJ2-3; TRBD1 might be the D (5 bases). This clonotype was obtained from a man aged 65 to 79 who had recovered from COVID-19. CDR3 loop: CASTHGHTDTQYF. Written as DNA, the CDR3 is TGTGCCAGTACCCACGGACACACAGATACGCAGTATTTT.